The rows below give T cell receptor beta chains drawn from one sample of a study of cytomegalovirus exposure and HLA in healthy donors. The protocol was immunoSEQ multiplex PCR, while the TCRdb copy is restricted to in-frame clones and leaves out a portion. In the table there are under 250,000 clones, roughly four fifths of which are singletons. The sample consisted of PBMCs. These receptors were collected from a woman in her 50s in good health and CMV-seropositive. CDR3s include the opening cysteine and the closing phenylalanine or tryptophan. The D gene is left open where the match is weak. The size entry is marked missing in some rows and otherwise reads once, few, many or a size class.

D gene,V gene,J gene,clone size,CDR3 protein,CDR3 DNA
TRBD2,TRBV19,TRBJ2-2,.,CASSIGLAGDLLSNTGELFF,TGTGCCAGTAGTATAGGACTAGCGGGGGACCTCCTTTCGAACACCGGGGAGCTGTTTTTT
.,TRBV6-5,TRBJ1-1,.,CASSYLRGNTEAFF,TGTGCCAGCAGTTACCTCCGAGGGAACACTGAAGCTTTCTTT
.,TRBV6-6,TRBJ1-2,few,CASSPESVDSYGYTF,TGTGCCAGCAGCCCGGAATCCGTTGACAGCTATGGCTACACCTTC
.,TRBV6-6,TRBJ1-1,.,CASSRGHPGHTEAFF,TGTGCCAGCAGTAGGGGACATCCTGGGCACACTGAAGCTTTCTTT
.,TRBV28,TRBJ2-7,.,CASKGGVRIDEQYF,TGTGCCAGCAAAGGGGGGGTTCGGATCGACGAGCAGTACTTC
TRBD1,TRBV30,TRBJ1-6,.,CAWSGTGDSYSSYNSPLHF,TGTGCCTGGAGTGGAACAGGGGATTCTTATAGCTCCTATAATTCACCCCTCCACTTT
TRBD2,TRBV6-5,TRBJ2-7,once,CASSYAGGASYEQYF,TGTGCCAGCAGTTACGCCGGGGGGGCATCCTACGAGCAGTACTTC
TRBD1,TRBV6-5,TRBJ2-7,once,CASRQTGTVEQYF,TGTGCCAGCAGACAAACCGGGACAGTCGAGCAGTACTTC
TRBD2,TRBV6-5,TRBJ2-5,.,CASSSVLAESQETQYF,TGTGCCAGCAGTTCCGTACTAGCGGAATCACAAGAGACCCAGTACTTC
TRBD2,TRBV4-1,TRBJ2-3,.,CASSQVSGAGDTQYF,TGCGCCAGCAGCCAAGTGAGCGGGGCTGGAGATACGCAGTATTTT
.,TRBV6-1,TRBJ1-5,.,CASSEATSHSNQPQHF,TGTGCCAGCAGTGAAGCTACCAGTCATAGCAATCAGCCCCAGCATTTT
.,TRBV15,TRBJ2-2,.,CATSRDPGGDTGELFF,TGTGCCACCAGCAGAGACCCCGGCGGCGACACCGGGGAGCTGTTTTTT
.,TRBV6-5,TRBJ1-6,.,CASSRANRVNSPLHF,TGTGCCAGCAGTAGGGCGAACAGGGTTAACTCACCCCTCCACTTT
.,TRBV6-5,TRBJ1-2,.,CASSGGAAYGYTF,TGTGCCAGCAGCGGAGGGGCCGCCTATGGCTACACCTTC
TRBD1,TRBV7-9,TRBJ1-2,.,CASSLTGGARGHGYTF,TGTGCCAGCAGCTTAACAGGAGGGGCCAGGGGGCACGGCTACACCTTC